These 17 T cell receptor beta chains were all obtained from the same sample, sequenced in a study of OX40 agonist ivuxolimab in advanced cancers. This table comes from immunoSEQ multiplex PCR, and its TCRdb copy is limited to in-frame clones, with some not included. The sample includes fewer than 30,000 clones, 81% of them seen just once. The sample consisted of CD4+ or CD8+ T cells sorted from blood, taken in a trial of the OX40 agonist ivuxolimab. Receptors originate from an adult with an advanced solid tumor such as melanoma, head and neck, liver or kidney cancer.

The chain carries TRBV27 and TRBJ1-2; TRBD1 might be the D (6 bases). Germline V gene sequence: CDR1 MNHEY, CDR2 SMNVEV (reference sequence). The CDR3 length is 13 residues. V was shortened by 4 bases and J by 4 bases, with 10 bases between the two germline ends. The CDR3 protein is CASSSGGPYGYTF. The CDR3 nucleotides read TGTGCCAGCAGTTCGGGGGGCCCCTATGGCTACACCTTC.

J is TRBJ1-5 and V is TRBV7-9; a weak D match, TRBD1 (5 bases). Germline CDR1 and CDR2: SEHNR and FQNEAQ (reference sequence). Trimming took off 5 bases at V and 6 bases at J, with 11 bases between the two ends. This CDR3 has 13 amino acids. CDR3 coding DNA: TGTGCCAGCAGCGTTGGGGCGGGTCAGCCCCAGCATTTT. Amino acids: CASSVGAGQPQHF. The whole variable domain, remainder taken from reference TRBV7-9 and TRBJ1-5, is DTGVSQNPRHKITKRGQNVTFRCDPISEHNRLYWYRQTLGQGPEFLTYFQNEAQLEKSRLLSDRFSAERPKGSFSTLEIQRTEQGDSAMYLCASSVGAGQPQHFGDGTRLSIL.

This chain joins TRBV28 and TRBJ2-4, with D tentatively TRBD1 or TRBD2 (5 bases each). CDR1 is MDHEN and CDR2 is SYDVKM in the germline V gene. V shed 3 bases and J shed 4 bases, with 13 bases lying between them. This CDR3 is 15 amino acids long. This chain's CDR3 is CASSFFRDLKNIQYF. CDR3 bases: TGTGCCAGCAGTTTTTTCAGGGACCTAAAAAACATTCAGTACTTC. The full variable domain, its missing parts supplied by reference TRBV28 and TRBJ2-4, is DVKVTQSSRYLVKRTGEKVFLECVQDMDHENMFWYRQDPGLGLRLIYFSYDVKMKEKGDIPEGYSVSREKKERFSLILESASTNQTSMYLCASSFFRDLKNIQYFGAGTRLSVL.

The rearrangement uses TRBV4-2 and TRBJ1-2; 7 bases are shared with TRBD1. Germline loops: CDR1 LGHNA, CDR2 YNFKEQ. CDR3 size: 18 residues. The V and J ends lost 1 base and 4 bases, in that order; junction bases with no gene match: 15. The CDR3 DNA follows: TGTGCCAGCAGCCAAGGAACCGGGACAGCACTAGGGGCCTATGGCTACACCTTC. As protein: CASSQGTGTALGAYGYTF.

This clone has just a few counts. The rearrangement links TRBV7-9 to TRBJ1-6; no definite D call. Germline V gives CDR1 SEHNR, CDR2 FQNEAQ (reference sequence). This CDR3 spans 14 amino acids. Trimming took 3 bases from V and 5 from J, leaving 8 bases between them. CDR3 sequence reads: CASSFNGNNSPLHF. CDR3 sequence (DNA): TGTGCCAGCAGCTTCAACGGAAATAATTCACCCCTCCACTTT. The whole variable domain, filled in from reference TRBV7-9 and TRBJ1-6, reads DTGVSQNPRHKITKRGQNVTFRCDPISEHNRLYWYRQTLGQGPEFLTYFQNEAQLEKSRLLSDRFSAERPKGSFSTLEIQRTEQGDSAMYLCASSFNGNNSPLHFGNGTRLTVT.

This chain uses TRBV7-2 with TRBJ2-5; D possibly matches TRBD1 or TRBD2 (6 bases each). The ends were cut back, 1 base at V and 0 bases at J, with 12 bases in the middle. The CDR3 runs to 16 residues. Germline V CDR1 and CDR2: SGHTA, FQGNSA. The CDR3 DNA is TGTGCCAGCAGCTTAGTAGGGGGGTTGTACCAAGAGACCCAGTACTTC. This translates into CASSLVGGLYQETQYF.

The gene calls are TRBV9 and TRBJ2-1, with no clear D. Trimming left V 3 bases short and J 0 bases short, with 13 bases between. The CDR3 consists of 16 residues. The germline V gene has CDR1 SGDLS and CDR2 YYNGEE. The CDR3 is CASSAGHYGSYNEQFF. The CDR3 DNA sequence: TGTGCCAGCAGCGCGGGCCATTACGGCTCCTACAATGAGCAGTTCTTC.

CDR3 bases: TGTGCCAGCACCTCAGGGTGGGACGGTAACACTGAAGCTTTCTTT. Translation gives CASTSGWDGNTEAFF. The chain recombines TRBV6-5 with TRBJ1-1, with D possibly matching TRBD1 (5 bases). Looked up from germline, CDR1 is MNHEY and CDR2 is SVGAGI. The CDR3 sequence is 15 residues long. Trimming pared 7 bases from V and 2 bases from J, leaving 17 bases between.

CDR3 residues: CASTLSGGGRGEAFF. CDR3 DNA sequence: TGTGCCAGTACCTTATCAGGGGGCGGGCGGGGTGAAGCTTTCTTT. The chain carries TRBV19 and TRBJ1-1; 8 positions match TRBD1. With 7 bases clipped from V and 7 bases from J, the junction kept 14 bases outside the gene matches. The CDR3 contains 15 residues. The germline V gene has CDR1 LNHDA and CDR2 SQIVND (reference sequence).

The chain links TRBV14 to TRBJ2-5; TRBD1 might be the D (9 bases). The CDR3 totals 17 residues. CDR1 and CDR2 (germline): SGHDN, FVKESK. Trimming cost V 0 bases and J 5 bases, with 19 bases left between them. DNA of the CDR3: TGTGCCAGCAGCCAAGATCTTAGCGGGACAGGGATGGAGACCCAGTACTTC. This encodes CASSQDLSGTGMETQYF.

This clone showed up just a few times. The chain carries TRBV4-1 and TRBJ2-2; perhaps TRBD1 as D (5 bases). The CDR3 loop spans 15 amino acids. Germline CDR1 reads MGHRA; CDR2 reads YSYEKL. V was cut by 4 bases and J by 7 bases, with 16 bases left in between. The DNA for the CDR3 is TGCGCCAGCAGCCCTGTGAGTGGGGCCGGCGGGGAGCTGTTTTTT. Residues: CASSPVSGAGGELFF.

CDR3 residues: CASSVVGGRDDEQFF. CDR3 bases: TGTGCCAGCAGCGTAGTAGGGGGCCGGGACGATGAGCAGTTCTTC. The chain couples TRBV9 to TRBJ2-1; 7 bases agree with TRBD1. CDR1 SGDLS and CDR2 YYNGEE come from the germline V gene. Germline trimming cut 0 bases from V and 8 bases from J; bases unmatched to any gene: 8. The CDR3 consists of 15 residues.

The V and J genes are TRBV15 and TRBJ1-1; TRBD1 matches 7 bases. J was trimmed by 5 bases and V by 3 bases; bases with no gene match: 6. The CDR3 spans 14 residues. CDR1 LNHNV and CDR2 YYDKDF come from the germline V gene (reference sequence). The CDR3 spells CATSRRQGGTEAFF. The DNA of the CDR3 is TGTGCCACCAGCAGGAGACAGGGAGGGACTGAAGCTTTCTTT.

The gene calls are TRBV27 and TRBJ2-7; D not resolved. V was cut by 3 bases and J by 3 bases, with 12 bases left in between. Germline CDR1 reads MNHEY; CDR2 reads SMNVEV (reference sequence). The CDR3 consists of 14 residues. The CDR3 spells CASSLSILSYEQYF. The CDR3 DNA is TGTGCCAGCAGTTTGTCGATTCTGAGCTACGAGCAGTACTTC.

This clone turned up a few times. The CDR3 protein is CASSFGQEAFF. The CDR3 DNA sequence: TGTGCCAGCAGCTTTGGTCAGGAAGCTTTCTTT. This chain connects TRBV5-6 to TRBJ1-1; D remains unclear. The germline V and J ends were trimmed by 2 bases and 8 bases, with 7 bases remaining between them. CDR1 SGHDT and CDR2 YYEEEE come from the germline V gene. This CDR3 spans 11 amino acids.

The CDR3 reads CASSARPPPTGELFF. In nucleotides, the CDR3 is TGTGCCAGCAGTGCCCGACCACCCCCGACCGGGGAGCTGTTTTTT. The chain is built from TRBV6-1 and TRBJ2-2; D remains unclear. V lost 4 bases and J lost 5, with 14 bases in between. The CDR3 totals 15 residues. Germline V gene data show CDR1 as MNHNS and CDR2 as SASEGT.

The chain recombines TRBV7-8 with TRBJ2-7; D not certain. The CDR3 has 13 residues. The V gene's germline CDR1 is SGHVS and CDR2 FQNEAQ. Between the trimmed V and J ends, which lost 0 bases and 3 bases, there was a span of 6 bases. CDR3 nucleotide sequence: TGTGCCAGCAGCTTAGCTAGTCTCTACGAGCAGTACTTC. As protein: CASSLASLYEQYF. The full variable domain, its missing parts supplied by reference TRBV7-8 and TRBJ2-7, is GAGVSQSPRYKVAKRGQDVALRCDPISGHVSLFWYQQALGQGPEFLTYFQNEAQLDKSGLPSDRFFAERPEGSVSTLKIQRTQQEDSAVYLCASSLASLYEQYFGPGTRLTVT.